This passage covers 17 T cell receptor beta chains from one sample sequenced in a study of blood T cell repertoires in COVID-19. Sequencing used immunoSEQ multiplex PCR; TCRdb keeps in-frame clones, though not all of them. The sample has 200,000 to 250,000 clones, 75% to 90% seen once. Sequenced: PBMCs or T cells enriched from blood (not recorded which). The receptors shown here come from a woman aged 40 to 50 with acute COVID-19.

This chain connects TRBV5-6 to TRBJ2-5; D may be TRBD1 (5 bases). Germline V gene sequence: CDR1 SGHDT, CDR2 YYEEEE. The V and J ends lost 3 bases and 2 bases respectively, with 14 bases between them. The CDR3 length is 15 residues. DNA of the CDR3: TGTGCCAGCAGCTCTTCAAGGACATATCAAGAGACCCAGTACTTC. Protein sequence: CASSSSRTYQETQYF.

V gene TRBV19 combines with J gene TRBJ2-1; TRBD1 matches 7 bases. The germline CDR1 and CDR2 sequences are LNHDA and SQIVND (reference sequence). Trimming at V came to 3 bases and at J to 2 bases, leaving 4 bases not matched to a gene. This CDR3 spans 15 amino acids. CDR3 coding DNA: TGTGCCAGTAGTATTGGACAGGCGACCTACAATGAGCAGTTCTTC. It is translated as CASSIGQATYNEQFF.

On this clone: Other DNA sequences in this specimen translate into the identical CDR3. This chain joins TRBV9 and TRBJ1-3; D not certain. CDR3 length equals 14 residues. The germline V gene has CDR1 SGDLS and CDR2 YYNGEE. V lost 2 bases to trimming and J lost 0 bases, with 6 bases between them. The CDR3 here is CASSVGDSGNTIYF. DNA for the CDR3: TGTGCCAGCAGCGTCGGGGACTCTGGAAACACCATATATTTT.

The chain links TRBV19 to TRBJ1-4; no reliable D call. The ends were cut back, 3 bases at V and 0 bases at J, with 8 bases in the middle. The V gene's germline CDR1 is LNHDA and CDR2 SQIVND (reference sequence). The CDR3 totals 15 residues. DNA for the CDR3: TGTGCCAGTAGTATCGGGGTAGCAACTAATGAAAAACTGTTTTTT. Translated, it gives CASSIGVATNEKLFF.

The rearrangement links TRBV3-1 (or the pseudogene TRBV3-2) to TRBJ2-1; possible D gene TRBD1, 6 bases. V was pared by 0 bases and J by 9 bases, with 18 bases between. Germline values: CDR1 LGHDT, CDR2 YNNKEL (reference sequence). The CDR3 extends over 16 amino acids. This chain's CDR3 is CASSQDLTGYSIEQFF. The CDR3 DNA reads TGTGCCAGCAGCCAAGATTTAACAGGGTATAGTATTGAGCAGTTCTTC.

The CDR3 spells CASSYPLRQYGYTF. The CDR3 DNA reads TGTGCCAGCAGTTACCCACTCAGACAGTATGGCTACACCTTC. V gene TRBV6-5 combines with J gene TRBJ1-2, with a weak D call TRBD1 (5 bases). Germline CDR1 reads MNHEY; CDR2 reads SVGAGI. V lost 2 bases, J lost 5 bases, and 12 bases lay in between. The CDR3 consists of 14 residues.

This clone was recorded once. The rearrangement joins TRBV5-1 to TRBJ2-7; TRBD1 matches at 7 bases. The CDR3 length is 14 residues. Germline CDR1 reads SGHRS; CDR2 reads YFSETQ. The ends lost 4 bases at V and 2 bases at J; junction bases unmatched: 6. In DNA form, the CDR3 reads TGCGCCAGCAGCCTAGACGGGACAGCCTACGAGCAGTACGTC. Translation gives CASSLDGTAYEQYV.

This chain uses TRBV2 with TRBJ1-1; weak D call: TRBD1 (6 bases). The ends were cut back, 6 bases at V and 4 bases at J, with 18 bases in the middle. Germline lookup yields CDR1 SNHLY and CDR2 FYNNEI. CDR3 size: 15 residues. The CDR3 loop is CASRRGGTSGTEAFF. The CDR3 DNA reads as TGTGCCAGCAGGCGGGGGGGCACATCGGGCACTGAAGCTTTCTTT. The variable domain in full, completed from reference TRBV2 and TRBJ1-1, reads EPEVTQTPSHQVTQMGQEVILRCVPISNHLYFYWYRQILGQKVEFLVSFYNNEISEKSEIFDDQFSVERPDGSNFTLKIRSTKLEDSAMYFCASRRGGTSGTEAFFGQGTRLTVV.

The gene calls are TRBV4-2 and TRBJ2-2, with 9 bases identical to TRBD1. The CDR3 covers 15 residues. Germline V gene sequence: CDR1 LGHNA, CDR2 YNFKEQ. Trimming at V came to 4 bases and at J to 4 bases, leaving 4 bases not matched to a gene. The CDR3 DNA sequence: TGTGCCAGCAGCCGCGGACAGGGGCCCACCGGGGAGCTGTTTTTT. This translates into CASSRGQGPTGELFF.

The rearrangement joins TRBV15 to TRBJ2-1; weak D call: TRBD1 (5 bases). This CDR3 region has 16 residues. Germline V gene data show CDR1 as LNHNV and CDR2 as YYDKDF (reference sequence). V was cut by 0 bases and J by 9 bases, with 18 bases left in between. CDR3 in amino acids: CATSREGPNLQGEQFF. The CDR3 DNA follows: TGTGCCACCAGCAGAGAGGGCCCCAACCTTCAGGGTGAGCAGTTCTTC.

V and J are TRBV6-4 and TRBJ1-6; 9 bases map to TRBD1. Germline CDR1 MRHNA, CDR2 SNTAGT. After removal of 3 bases from V and 11 bases from J, the junction contained 8 bases not matched to a gene. The CDR3 spans 15 residues. This CDR3 reads CASSDQGQGTTPLHF. DNA of the CDR3: TGTGCCAGCAGTGATCAGGGACAGGGCACAACACCCCTCCACTTT.

The chain carries TRBV18 and TRBJ2-1, with 9 bases matching TRBD2. The CDR3 consists of 18 residues. Germline CDR1 reads KGHSH; CDR2 reads LQKENI. J was trimmed by 1 base and V by 1 base; bases with no gene match: 8. In nucleotides, the CDR3 is TGTGCCAGCTCACCACAGGGTAGCGGGGGCGATTCCTACAATGAGCAGTTCTTC. Protein sequence: CASSPQGSGGDSYNEQFF.

The chain employs TRBV29-1 and TRBJ2-1; tentative D call: TRBD2 (5 bases). CDR1 is SQVTM and CDR2 is ANQGSEA in the germline V gene. Trimming cost V 2 bases and J 4 bases, with 15 bases left between them. This CDR3 comprises 15 residues. The CDR3 region is CSVERGQQRYNEQFF. CDR3 bases: TGCAGCGTTGAAAGAGGGCAGCAAAGATACAATGAGCAGTTCTTC.

The chain joins TRBV13 to TRBJ1-1, with 8 bases lining up with TRBD1. The CDR3 consists of 14 residues. Per the germline V gene, CDR1 is PRHDT and CDR2 is FYEKMQ (reference sequence). J gave up 7 bases and V 5 bases, and 9 bases lay outside the gene matches. CDR3 DNA sequence: TGTGCCAGCAGCCCGGGACAGGCGCGATTTGAAGCTTTCTTT. Its translation: CASSPGQARFEAFF.

V gene TRBV6-1 combines with J gene TRBJ1-2; 7 nucleotides match TRBD1. Germline CDR1 is MNHNS and CDR2 is SASEGT. J was trimmed by 7 bases and V by 2 bases; bases with no gene match: 7. This CDR3 has 14 residues. CDR3 in DNA: TGTGCCAGCAGTGAACTACAGGGGAGGAGTGGCTACACCTTC. Its translation: CASSELQGRSGYTF.

V and J are TRBV6-1 and TRBJ2-2; 10 bases align to TRBD1. The V and J ends lost 4 bases and 6 bases, in that order; junction bases with no gene match: 8. Germline V gives CDR1 MNHNS, CDR2 SASEGT. The CDR3 consists of 16 residues. The CDR3 DNA follows: TGTGCCAGCAGTGTAATCTCCGGGACAGGGGCCGGGGAGCTGTTTTTT. Its protein is CASSVISGTGAGELFF.

This clone was seen just once. The chain uses TRBV30 and TRBJ1-5; D possibly corresponds to TRBD1 (5 bases). From germline, CDR1 is GTSNPN and CDR2 SVGIG (reference sequence). The CDR3 has 13 residues. Trimming pared 3 bases from V and 3 bases from J, leaving 9 bases between. The CDR3 sequence is CAWSNRLNQPQHF. For the CDR3, the DNA is TGTGCCTGGAGCAACAGGCTCAATCAGCCCCAGCATTTT.